The clone carrying this TCR beta chain was detected a few times. The data stem from a study of T cells in Graves' hyperthyroidism and ophthalmopathy. V lost 7 bases and J lost 0, with 16 bases in between. This CDR3 is built from 16 residues. Germline CDR1 LNHDA, CDR2 SQIVND (reference sequence). Amplified TCR beta CDR3 regions came from RNA transcripts. With the HTBI primer set, the TCR CDR3 went through a first round of RT-PCR. Via MiXCR, TCRdb re-called the multiplex PCR reads, giving one row per CDR3 protein. The table has 550,000 to 600,000 distinct CDR3 sequences, 16% seen once. The chain couples TRBV19 to TRBJ2-1, with a possible D match to TRBD2 (6 bases). The receptor's source is a young woman with Graves' hyperthyroidism. Sequencing was performed on blood. CDR3 region: CASTKRRDSSYNEQFF. CDR3 DNA sequence: TGTGCCAGTACCAAGAGGCGGGACTCCTCCTACAATGAGCAGTTCTTC.